The 22 T cell receptor beta chains given below trace back to one sample, sequenced in a study of blood T cell repertoires in COVID-19. Produced via immunoSEQ multiplex PCR; TCRdb's table is partial and in-frame only. The data show about 210,000 clones, approximately 80% seen once. The material sequenced was peripheral blood. Source of these receptors: a woman of 80 years or more with COVID-19, enrolled during active disease.

The chain recombines TRBV11-2 with TRBJ2-7; TRBD2 aligns across 7 bases. The germline V gene has CDR1 SGHAT and CDR2 FQNNGV. The length of the CDR3 is 13 residues. With V trimmed by 1 base and J by 6 bases, 3 bases remained unmatched. The CDR3 reads CASSLVREGEQYF. The CDR3 region has the DNA TGTGCCAGCAGCTTAGTCAGGGAGGGCGAGCAGTACTTC.

This chain joins TRBV14 and TRBJ1-1; maybe TRBD1 (5 bases). V gave up 1 base and J gave up 7 bases, with 13 bases separating them. The V gene's germline CDR1 is SGHDN and CDR2 FVKESK. This CDR3 contains 14 residues. The CDR3 here is CASSQVGGGNEAFF. The CDR3 nucleotides are TGTGCCAGCAGCCAAGTTGGGGGAGGAAATGAAGCTTTCTTT.

DNA of the CDR3: TGTGCCAGCAGCCGGGGACAGGGAGGCTCCCAGTACTTC. Protein sequence: CASSRGQGGSQYF. The chain combines TRBV6-5 with TRBJ2-5, with 9 bases aligning to TRBD1. The junction had 8 bases not matched to a gene; V was cut back by 6 bases and J by 9 bases. There are 13 residues in the CDR3. Germline V lookup: CDR1 MNHEY, CDR2 SVGAGI.

The V gene is TRBV5-4, the J gene TRBJ2-7, with 8 bases identical to TRBD2. Germline loops: CDR1 SGHNT, CDR2 YYREEE (reference sequence). The CDR3 has 14 residues. V lost 4 bases and J lost 3; bases outside the gene matches: 6. The CDR3 DNA is TGTGCCAGCAGCCCGGGCGGGACTAGCTACGAGCAGTACTTC. Its protein is CASSPGGTSYEQYF.

The V call is TRBV18, the J call TRBJ2-1; TRBD2 matches at 9 bases. J gave up 6 bases and V 6 bases, and 9 bases lay outside the gene matches. The CDR3 runs 15 residues. Germline loops: CDR1 KGHSH, CDR2 LQKENI. Here the CDR3 reads CASSPRLAEGNEQFF. The CDR3 DNA sequence: TGTGCCAGCTCTCCAAGACTAGCGGAGGGCAATGAGCAGTTCTTC.

CDR3 amino acids: CASSLVGGGRAYEQYF. The DNA for the CDR3 is TGCGCCAGCAGCTTGGTAGGGGGCGGAAGGGCCTACGAGCAGTACTTC. The J gene is TRBJ2-7, the V gene TRBV5-1; 7 nucleotides align to TRBD1. The trim removed 0 bases at V and 2 bases at J, leaving 8 bases unmatched. This CDR3 has 16 residues. Germline CDR1 SGHRS, CDR2 YFSETQ.

V gene TRBV5-1 combines with J gene TRBJ2-1, with 11 bases that match TRBD2. V gave up 0 bases and J gave up 9 bases; unmatched junction bases: 11. Looked up from germline, CDR1 is SGHRS and CDR2 is YFSETQ. The CDR3 is made up of 17 amino acids. The CDR3 nucleotides are TGCGCCAGCAGCTTGGCTATAGCGGGAGGGCAATCCCCTGAGCAGTTCTTC. It specifies CASSLAIAGGQSPEQFF.

V gene TRBV20-1 combines with J gene TRBJ2-2; D is perhaps TRBD1 (5 bases). Looked up from germline, CDR1 is DFQATT and CDR2 is SNEGSKA (reference sequence). The CDR3 sequence is 15 residues long. V was shortened by 3 bases and J by 4 bases, with 15 bases between the two germline ends. In DNA form, the CDR3 reads TGCAGTGCTAGTCAGGGCACCCCGGGCACCGGGGAGCTGTTTTTT. Amino acid sequence: CSASQGTPGTGELFF.

The chain couples TRBV5-1 to TRBJ2-5; 7 bases align to TRBD2. Trimming at V came to 0 bases and at J to 4 bases, leaving 6 bases not matched to a gene. The CDR3 extends over 15 amino acids. Per the germline V gene, CDR1 is SGHRS and CDR2 is YFSETQ. In DNA form, the CDR3 reads TGCGCCAGCAGCTTGGTTGGGGAGGGGACAGAGACCCAGTACTTC. This translates into CASSLVGEGTETQYF. The full variable domain, completed using reference TRBV5-1 and TRBJ2-5, is KAGVTQTPRYLIKTRGQQVTLSCSPISGHRSVSWYQQTPGQGLQFLFEYFSETQRNKGNFPGRFSGRQFSNSRSEMNVSTLELGDSALYLCASSLVGEGTETQYFGPGTRLLVL.

This clone occurred a few times. The V gene is TRBV5-1, the J gene TRBJ1-2; D possibly corresponds to TRBD1 (6 bases). The V end was cut by 4 bases, the J end by 6 bases, with 16 bases between. The CDR3 extends over 14 amino acids. CDR1 is SGHRS, CDR2 YFSETQ, per germline. CDR3: CASSLEYSGDGYTF. The DNA of the CDR3 is TGCGCCAGCAGCCTTGAATATTCAGGGGATGGCTACACCTTC. Full variable domain (remainder filled in from reference TRBV5-1 and TRBJ1-2): KAGVTQTPRYLIKTRGQQVTLSCSPISGHRSVSWYQQTPGQGLQFLFEYFSETQRNKGNFPGRFSGRQFSNSRSEMNVSTLELGDSALYLCASSLEYSGDGYTFGSGTRLTVV.

The CDR3 here is CASSLGAGYGYTF. In DNA, the CDR3 is TGTGCCAGCAGCCTAGGGGCGGGGTACGGCTACACCTTC. The J gene is TRBJ1-2, the V gene TRBV2, with a tentative D call TRBD1 (5 bases). CDR3 length equals 13 residues. V lost 6 bases, J lost 8 bases, and 16 bases lay in between. The germline CDR1 and CDR2 sequences are SNHLY and FYNNEI.

V gene TRBV19 combines with J gene TRBJ2-5; 8 bases match TRBD2. CDR3 length: 16 amino acids. The junction had 8 bases not matched to a gene; V was cut back by 3 bases and J by 2 bases. Germline V gene data show CDR1 as LNHDA and CDR2 as SQIVND (reference sequence). CDR3 in DNA: TGTGCCAGTAGTATGGGTCCCGGGAGGGATCAAGAGACCCAGTACTTC. Encoded protein: CASSMGPGRDQETQYF.

This chain connects TRBV29-1 to TRBJ1-3; the D is unclear. V lost 3 bases, J lost 4 bases, and 13 bases lay in between. The CDR3 contains 14 residues. CDR1 and CDR2 from the germline V gene are SQVTM and ANQGSEA. The DNA for the CDR3 is TGCAGCGTTGAGGAGAGCGGGGTCGGAAACACCATATATTTT. Residues: CSVEESGVGNTIYF.

The genes are TRBV12-3 or TRBV12-4 and TRBJ2-2, with TRBD1 as a possible D gene (6 bases). Trimming cost V 8 bases and J 5 bases, with 9 bases left between them. There are 12 residues in the CDR3. The CDR3 sequence: CASHQGTGELFF. CDR3 in DNA: TGTGCCAGCCACCAGGGGACCGGGGAGCTGTTTTTT.

The chain has TRBV15 and TRBJ2-5, with 13 bases identical to TRBD2. CDR1 and CDR2 (germline): LNHNV, YYDKDF (reference sequence). There are 15 residues in the CDR3. V was pared by 8 bases and J by 5 bases, with 8 bases of the junction left unmatched. Here the CDR3 DNA reads TGTGCCACCCCGACTAGCGGGGGGAGCGGGGAGACCCAGTACTTC. This sequence encodes CATPTSGGSGETQYF.

The chain uses TRBV28 and TRBJ1-5; 7 nucleotides agree with TRBD1. After removal of 7 bases from V and 5 bases from J, the junction contained 8 bases not matched to a gene. The CDR3 has 14 residues. Germline CDR1 MDHEN, CDR2 SYDVKM. The CDR3 sequence: CASTPGDRDQPQHF. CDR3 nucleotide sequence: TGTGCCAGCACCCCCGGGGACAGAGATCAGCCCCAGCATTTT.

The CDR3 region is CASRWGGAGELFF. As DNA, the CDR3 is TGTGCCAGCCGATGGGGGGGAGCCGGGGAGCTGTTTTTT. The chain couples TRBV13 to TRBJ2-2; 7 bases align to TRBD2. Germline loops: CDR1 PRHDT, CDR2 FYEKMQ (reference sequence). Trimming at V came to 8 bases and at J to 6 bases, leaving 6 bases not matched to a gene. CDR3 length: 13 residues.

This chain links TRBV11-2 with TRBJ2-7; 14 bases line up with TRBD2. The CDR3 is 15 amino acids. From germline, CDR1 is SGHAT and CDR2 FQNNGV. V trimming: 7 bases; J trimming: 7 bases; junction bases outside the gene matches: 9. CDR3 in DNA: TGTGCCAGCACCGGACTAGCGGGAGGCATTACGGAGCAGTACTTC. It specifies CASTGLAGGITEQYF.

The chain carries TRBV6-5 and TRBJ2-1; 9 bases match TRBD1. The CDR3 totals 13 residues. V was pared by 6 bases and J by 5 bases, with 2 bases of the junction left unmatched. Per germline, CDR1 MNHEY and CDR2 SVGAGI. This CDR3 reads CASRGTGNNEQFF. The CDR3 nucleotides are TGTGCCAGCAGGGGGACAGGGAACAATGAGCAGTTCTTC.

This chain connects TRBV11-2 to TRBJ1-3; maybe TRBD1 (6 bases). With 10 bases removed from V and 0 bases from J, the gap between germline ends came to 13 bases. The CDR3 is 14 amino acids. Germline loops: CDR1 SGHAT, CDR2 FQNNGV. In nucleotides, the CDR3 is TGTGCCACCGAGACAGGTCTCTCTGGAAACACCATATATTTT. It encodes CATETGLSGNTIYF.

This clone was detected only a few times. The chain links TRBV19 to TRBJ2-5; the match to TRBD2 covers 9 bases. V lost 10 bases to trimming and J lost 4 bases; unmatched junction nucleotides: 10. The CDR3 totals 14 residues. Germline V lookup: CDR1 LNHDA, CDR2 SQIVND (reference sequence). The CDR3 reads CATTPAGGAETQYF. Here the CDR3 DNA reads TGTGCCACCACCCCCGCGGGGGGGGCAGAGACCCAGTACTTC.

The chain carries TRBV18 and TRBJ1-2, with D possibly TRBD1 on 5 matching bases. The CDR3 consists of 14 residues. Germline loops: CDR1 KGHSH, CDR2 LQKENI. V was pared by 10 bases and J by 4 bases, with 19 bases between. The CDR3 bases are TGTGCCACCCAAATCCGGGGGATCGGCTATGGCTACACCTTC. Residues: CATQIRGIGYGYTF.